This T cell receptor (beta chain) is drawn from a study of Ad26.COV2.S vaccination and SARS-CoV-2 variants. V was pared by 0 bases and J by 4 bases, with 7 bases between. CDR3 length: 13 amino acids. From germline, CDR1 is LNHNV and CDR2 YYDKDF (reference sequence). The protocol was immunoSEQ multiplex PCR, while the TCRdb copy is restricted to in-frame clones and leaves out a portion. The repertoire holds about 500,000 clones, with approximately 90% as singletons. Treatment reported: 19 received Ad26.COV2.S at low or high dose, single or two shots; several received placebo; per-sample allocation not given. Following the first vaccine or placebo injection, samples were taken on day 63.

The TCR comes from a person aged 18-65 years who received the Ad26.COV2.S COVID-19 vaccine or a placebo. This material consisted of peripheral blood, taken in a trial of Ad26.COV2.S vaccine versus placebo. This sequence joins TRBV15 and TRBJ2-7; a weak D match, TRBD1 (5 bases). The CDR3 DNA follows: TGTGCCACCAGCAGAGAAAGGGGTTACGAGCAGTACTTC. Translation: CATSRERGYEQYF.